Each of the 23 T cell receptor beta chains below was sequenced from the same sample in a study of immune evolution from preneoplasia to lung adenocarcinoma. The method was immunoSEQ multiplex PCR; TCRdb's version includes in-frame clones alone and lacks a portion of them. Of 11,000 to 15,000 clones listed, approximately 80% were seen once; the top ten hold about 4.3%. Specimen: FFPE minimally invasive lung adenocarcinoma tissue. The receptors originated from a person aged 70 to 80 with lung adenocarcinoma.

The chain carries TRBV30 and TRBJ2-4, with a possible D match to TRBD2 (6 bases). The CDR3 length is 15 residues. Trimming stripped 3 bases from V and 7 bases from J, with 19 bases between. Germline loops: CDR1 GTSNPN, CDR2 SVGIG (reference sequence). The CDR3 loop is CAWSAGVGGGNIQYF. DNA for the CDR3: TGTGCCTGGAGCGCCGGGGTCGGGGGTGGGAACATTCAGTACTTC.

V is TRBV6-5 and J is TRBJ2-7; weak D call: TRBD2 (6 bases). The CDR3 consists of 14 residues. In germline, CDR1 is MNHEY, CDR2 SVGAGI. The V end was cut by 6 bases, the J end by 2 bases, with 14 bases between. CDR3 loop: CASRLDRLAYEQYF. CDR3 in DNA: TGTGCCAGCAGATTAGACAGACTAGCCTACGAGCAGTACTTC.

This rearrangement joins TRBV6-4 to TRBJ2-2, with TRBD2 identical over 9 bases. From germline, CDR1 is MRHNA and CDR2 SNTAGT. The CDR3 length is 14 residues. The trim removed 6 bases at V and 6 bases at J, leaving 5 bases unmatched. The CDR3 loop is CASRRLAEAGELFF. As DNA, the CDR3 is TGTGCCAGCAGAAGACTAGCGGAGGCCGGGGAGCTGTTTTTT.

V usage is TRBV29-1 and J usage is TRBJ2-1; no firm D call. The CDR3 is 10 residues long. V was clipped by 4 bases and J by 10 bases, with 8 bases between them. CDR1 is SQVTM, CDR2 ANQGSEA, per germline. The CDR3 reads CSVVGVEQFF. In nucleotides, the CDR3 is TGCAGCGTTGTTGGCGTGGAGCAGTTCTTC.

The sample holds one count of this clone. The chain employs TRBV27 and TRBJ2-7; 7 positions agree with TRBD2. The V segment lost 7 bases and the J segment 1 base; nucleotides outside the gene matches: 4. The CDR3 consists of 13 residues. Germline V gives CDR1 MNHEY, CDR2 SMNVEV (reference sequence). The CDR3 loop is CASTSGHSYEQYF. In DNA form, the CDR3 reads TGTGCCAGCACTAGCGGCCATTCCTACGAGCAGTACTTC.

The rearrangement links TRBV6-5 to TRBJ1-1; 8 positions match TRBD1. Trimming took 8 bases from V and 8 from J; bases not matched to a gene: 7. The length of the CDR3 is 12 residues. Germline values: CDR1 MNHEY, CDR2 SVGAGI. This CDR3 is CASLTGAAEAFF. CDR3 bases: TGTGCCAGCCTGACAGGGGCAGCGGAAGCTTTCTTT.

This clone showed up just a few times. V gene TRBV30 combines with J gene TRBJ2-1; 11 nucleotides agree with TRBD2. J lost 0 bases, V lost 1 base, and 8 bases had no gene match. CDR3 size: 18 residues. Germline CDR1 and CDR2: GTSNPN and SVGIG (reference sequence). Here the CDR3 DNA reads TGTGCCTGGAGTGGGAATCTAGCGGGAGGCCTCTCCTACAATGAGCAGTTCTTC. This encodes CAWSGNLAGGLSYNEQFF.

The count of this clone is one. CDR3 residues: CSVDSPHQFYNEQFF. CDR3 coding DNA: TGCAGCGTTGACAGCCCCCACCAATTCTACAATGAGCAGTTCTTC. The chain is built from TRBV29-1 and TRBJ2-1; D gene ambiguous. Germline CDR1 SQVTM, CDR2 ANQGSEA. Trimming shortened V by 3 bases and J by 3 bases, and 15 bases separated the two germline ends. The CDR3 covers 15 residues.

The count of this clone is one. The chain recombines TRBV27 with TRBJ2-2, with D hard to call. Looked up from germline, CDR1 is MNHEY and CDR2 is SMNVEV (reference sequence). The CDR3 has 12 amino acids. V was clipped by 6 bases and J by 5 bases, with 7 bases between them. The CDR3 coding sequence is TGTGCCAGCAGGCGTTCGACCGGGGAGCTGTTTTTT. Translating it yields CASRRSTGELFF.

The J gene is TRBJ1-5, the V gene TRBV7-6, with a tentative D call TRBD1 (5 bases). CDR1 is SGHVS and CDR2 is FNYEAQ in the germline V gene. V lost 2 bases and J lost 1, with 15 bases in between. CDR3 length: 17 residues. The CDR3 sequence: CASSLKPGTVSNQPQHF. DNA for the CDR3: TGTGCCAGCAGCTTAAAACCAGGGACGGTAAGCAATCAGCCCCAGCATTTT.

The chain combines TRBV5-6 with TRBJ1-1; perhaps TRBD1 as D (6 bases). The V end lost 0 bases, the J end lost 6 bases, and 9 bases lay between the germline ends. In germline, CDR1 is SGHDT, CDR2 YYEEEE. The CDR3 covers 13 residues. CDR3 nucleotides: TGTGCCAGCAGCTTGGTGGCAGGGGCTGAAGCTTTCTTT. Amino acid sequence: CASSLVAGAEAFF.

This clone was found once. An end of the junction does not agree with germline; a read error may underlie this. The rearrangement joins TRBV5-1 to TRBJ2-2; either TRBD1 or TRBD2 may supply D (5 bases each). The CDR3 covers 17 residues. Per the germline V gene, CDR1 is SGHRS and CDR2 is YFSETQ. Written as DNA, the CDR3 is TGCGCCAGCACCTTGGCCGGCAGAGGGGTAAACACCGGGGAGCTGTTTTTT. Its protein product is CASTLAGRGVNTGELFF.

This clone was counted only a few times. The gene calls are TRBV6-1 and TRBJ2-7; maybe TRBD1 (6 bases). V lost 7 bases and J 1 base, leaving 11 bases between the germline ends. Germline V gene data show CDR1 as MNHNS and CDR2 as SASEGT. This CDR3 is built from 13 residues. This CDR3 reads CASTKTGSYEQYF. The CDR3 region has the DNA TGTGCCAGCACCAAGACAGGTTCCTACGAGCAGTACTTC.

The chain links TRBV20-1 to TRBJ1-2, with D hard to call. The CDR3 consists of 11 residues. The V and J ends lost 5 bases and 3 bases respectively, with 7 bases between them. CDR1 DFQATT and CDR2 SNEGSKA come from the germline V gene (reference sequence). Here the CDR3 reads CSAERDYGYTF. CDR3 sequence (DNA): TGCAGTGCTGAACGGGACTATGGCTACACCTTC.

The chain links TRBV5-6 to TRBJ1-1; D perhaps matches TRBD1 (6 bases). The V gene's germline CDR1 is SGHDT and CDR2 YYEEEE. The CDR3 extends over 16 amino acids. The V end lost 0 bases, the J end lost 4 bases, and 16 bases lay between the germline ends. The CDR3 coding sequence is TGTGCCAGCAGCTTGGATCCCGGGGGGCAAGGCACTGAAGCTTTCTTT. Translating gives CASSLDPGGQGTEAFF.

Here the CDR3 reads CATSRGGGGMVDTQYF. The CDR3 nucleotides read TGTGCCACCAGCAGAGGTGGCGGAGGGATGGTAGATACGCAGTATTTT. V and J are TRBV15 and TRBJ2-3; D is perhaps TRBD2 (6 bases). Germline assignment: CDR1 LNHNV and CDR2 YYDKDF (reference sequence). The CDR3 totals 16 residues. V lost 1 base and J lost 5, with 16 bases in between.

The rearrangement uses TRBV9 and TRBJ2-3; D is undetermined. The V and J ends lost 3 bases and 1 base respectively, with 15 bases between them. This CDR3 is 16 amino acids long. Germline CDR1 and CDR2: SGDLS and YYNGEE. This CDR3 reads CASSGNWGSGTDTQYF. CDR3 DNA: TGTGCCAGCAGCGGGAACTGGGGTTCGGGCACAGATACGCAGTATTTT.

This chain uses TRBV4-1 with TRBJ2-1, with D perhaps matching TRBD2 (5 bases). CDR1 is MGHRA, CDR2 YSYEKL, per germline. V lost 1 base and J lost 8, with 12 bases in between. The CDR3 contains 14 residues. The CDR3 here is CASSQVVWGDEQFF. The CDR3 DNA sequence: TGCGCCAGCAGCCAAGTAGTGTGGGGAGATGAGCAGTTCTTC.

This rearrangement joins TRBV18 to TRBJ2-5; TRBD2 matches at 15 bases. The CDR3 has 17 amino acids. After removal of 3 bases from V and 7 bases from J, the junction contained 9 bases not matched to a gene. Germline values: CDR1 KGHSH, CDR2 LQKENI. The CDR3 region is CASSPGLAGGREGTQYF. CDR3 DNA sequence: TGTGCCAGCTCACCGGGACTAGCGGGAGGCCGTGAAGGGACCCAGTACTTC. Complete variable domain (other parts from reference TRBV18 and TRBJ2-5): NAGVMQNPRHLVRRRGQEARLRCSPMKGHSHVYWYRQLPEEGLKFMVYLQKENIIDESGMPKERFSAEFPKEGPSILRIQQVVRGDSAAYFCASSPGLAGGREGTQYFGPGTRLLVL.

V and J are TRBV19 and TRBJ2-1, with D perhaps TRBD1 (6 bases). The V end lost 8 bases, the J end lost 6 bases, and 11 bases lay between the germline ends. Germline V gene data show CDR1 as LNHDA and CDR2 as SQIVND (reference sequence). The CDR3 spans 12 residues. CDR3 protein: CASARDTNEQFF. The CDR3 DNA is TGTGCCAGTGCCCGGGACACCAATGAGCAGTTCTTC.

This chain uses TRBV5-6 with TRBJ2-2; no firm D call. Germline values: CDR1 SGHDT, CDR2 YYEEEE. The CDR3 totals 11 residues. The V end lost 1 base, the J end lost 10 bases, and 5 bases lay between the germline ends. CDR3 sequence (DNA): TGTGCCAGCAGCTTGCGTCAGGAGCTGTTTTTT. As protein: CASSLRQELFF.

The genes are TRBV7-3 and TRBJ2-7; 10 nucleotides align to TRBD2. The CDR3 loop spans 15 amino acids. V was clipped by 4 bases and J by 7 bases; unmatched bases: 10. From germline, CDR1 is SGHTA and CDR2 FQGTGA. The CDR3 nucleotides read TGTGCCAGCAGCTCCGATTCTAGCGGGAGTAAGGAGCAGTACTTC. Amino acid sequence: CASSSDSSGSKEQYF.

This clone has a handful of counts. V gene TRBV6-1 combines with J gene TRBJ1-1, with D maybe TRBD1 (5 bases). Germline V gene lookup returns CDR1 MNHNS and CDR2 SASEGT. This CDR3 spans 14 amino acids. Trimming stripped 7 bases from V and 5 bases from J, with 17 bases between. For the CDR3, the DNA is TGTGCCAGCACTGCCTTCAATCAGGGAACTGAAGCTTTCTTT. Translating gives CASTAFNQGTEAFF.